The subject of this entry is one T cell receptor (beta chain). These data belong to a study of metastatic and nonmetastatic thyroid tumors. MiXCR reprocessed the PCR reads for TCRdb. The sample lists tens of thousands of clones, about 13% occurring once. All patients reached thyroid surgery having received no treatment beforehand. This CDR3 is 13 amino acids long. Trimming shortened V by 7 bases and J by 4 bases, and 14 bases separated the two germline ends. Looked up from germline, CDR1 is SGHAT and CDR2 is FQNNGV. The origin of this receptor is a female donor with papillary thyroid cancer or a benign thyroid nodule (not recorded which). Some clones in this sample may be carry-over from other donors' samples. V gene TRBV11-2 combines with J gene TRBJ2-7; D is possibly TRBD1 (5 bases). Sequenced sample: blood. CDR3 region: CASNQGRRYEQYF. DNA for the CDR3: TGTGCCAGCAACCAGGGTCGGCGATACGAGCAGTACTTC.